The rows below give T cell receptor beta chains drawn from one sample of a study of human versus mouse CDR3 diversity and MHC coevolution. Assay: immunoSEQ multiplex PCR; the TCRdb copy retains only in-frame clones and omits some. The table lists roughly 81,000 clones, just over 90% of them singletons, with 1.3% to 1.5% in the top ten. Specimen: naive CD4+ T cells from blood. Receptor source: a person aged 25 to 69 in good health. CDR3s include the opening cysteine and the closing phenylalanine or tryptophan. D genes are given only for firm matches. A clone size is listed for some rows: how often the clone was seen (once, few, many), or a class if it is expanded.

D gene	V gene	clone size	J gene	CDR3 length	CDR3 protein	CDR3 DNA
TRBD2	TRBV9	.	TRBJ2-1	14	CASSGTSVINEQFF	TGTGCCAGCAGCGGGACTAGCGTTATAAATGAGCAGTTCTTC
.	TRBV18	.	TRBJ1-3	14	CASSPPPSGNTIYF	TGTGCCAGCTCACCCCCCCCGTCTGGAAACACCATATATTTT
TRBD2	TRBV25-1	.	TRBJ2-1	16	CASSGRLAGNHNEQFF	TGTGCCAGCAGTGGCCGACTAGCGGGAAACCACAATGAGCAGTTCTTC
.	TRBV7-9	.	TRBJ1-6	11	CASSSDRTPHF	TGTGCCAGCAGTTCCGACAGGACCCCGCACTTT
.	TRBV10-3	.	TRBJ1-6	14	CAISEGQSNSPLHF	TGTGCCATCAGTGAGGGGCAGAGTAATTCACCCCTCCACTTT
.	TRBV6-5	.	TRBJ1-5	14	CASKDLESNQPQHF	TGTGCCAGCAAAGACTTAGAGAGCAATCAGCCCCAGCATTTT
TRBD2	TRBV5-1	.	TRBJ2-1	16	CASSFLLAGGYNEQFF	TGCGCCAGCAGCTTCCTACTAGCGGGGGGGTACAATGAGCAGTTCTTC
.	TRBV7-2	.	TRBJ1-4	14	CASSLPGGNEKLFF	TGTGCCAGCAGCCTTCCGGGGGGCAATGAAAAACTGTTTTTT
.	TRBV7-2	.	TRBJ1-2	15	CASSFGQIQNYGYTF	TGTGCCAGCAGCTTTGGACAGATACAAAACTATGGCTACACCTTC
.	TRBV5-6	.	TRBJ2-4	15	CASSVRGLAKNIQYF	TGTGCCAGCAGCGTAAGGGGATTAGCCAAAAACATTCAGTACTTC
.	TRBV19	.	TRBJ2-7	15	CASRRTSTTVYEQYF	TGTGCCAGTAGAAGAACGTCGACGACAGTGTACGAGCAGTACTTC
.	TRBV18	.	TRBJ2-7	12	CASSQEGEEQYF	TGTGCCAGCTCACAGGAAGGGGAAGAGCAGTACTTC
TRBD2	TRBV7-2	.	TRBJ2-5	15	CASRRTSGAQETQYF	TGTGCCAGCAGGCGGACTAGCGGGGCCCAAGAGACCCAGTACTTC
.	TRBV7-2	.	TRBJ2-7	14	CASTPGWRFYEQYF	TGTGCCAGCACCCCCGGGTGGCGGTTCTACGAGCAGTACTTC
.	TRBV6-1	.	TRBJ1-1	13	CATSMGAGTEAFF	TGTGCCACCTCTATGGGGGCAGGCACTGAAGCTTTCTTT
TRBD1	TRBV11-1	once	TRBJ2-7	15	CASSPPGQGSYEQYF	TGTGCCAGCAGCCCCCCGGGACAGGGTTCCTACGAGCAGTACTTC
TRBD1	TRBV7-9	once	TRBJ2-2	14	CASNLRQGGGELFF	TGTGCCAGCAACCTAAGACAGGGTGGCGGGGAGCTGTTTTTT
.	TRBV5-5	.	TRBJ1-1	14	CASSLTGGSTEAFF	TGTGCCAGCAGCTTGACAGGCGGAAGCACTGAAGCTTTCTTT
.	TRBV7-2	.	TRBJ2-3	11	CAGSSRDTQYF	TGTGCCGGCAGCTCTCGAGATACGCAGTATTTT
.	TRBV27	.	TRBJ1-1	14	CASILSRASTEAFF	TGTGCCAGCATTCTTTCCAGGGCGAGCACTGAAGCTTTCTTT
TRBD1	TRBV18	.	TRBJ1-1	16	CASSPPGTGGNTEAFF	TGTGCCAGCTCCCCACCCGGGACAGGTGGGAACACTGAAGCTTTCTTT
TRBD1	TRBV2	.	TRBJ1-4	14	CASSEGTGREKLFF	TGTGCCAGCAGTGAAGGGACAGGGAGAGAAAAACTGTTTTTT
TRBD1	TRBV6-5	.	TRBJ2-2	15	CASRATGGASGELFF	TGTGCCAGCAGAGCGACAGGGGGCGCTTCCGGGGAGCTGTTTTTT
TRBD1	TRBV7-2	once	TRBJ1-3	13	CASSGQGGNTIYF	TGTGCCAGCAGCGGACAGGGTGGAAACACCATATATTTT
.	TRBV5-6	.	TRBJ2-1	16	CASSSGWGNSYNEQFF	TGTGCCAGCAGCTCGGGGTGGGGTAACTCCTACAATGAGCAGTTCTTC
.	TRBV30	once	TRBJ1-2	12	CAWNTHSYGYTF	TGTGCCTGGAACACTCACAGCTATGGCTACACCTTC
.	TRBV7-9	.	TRBJ1-1	12	CASSTLNTEAFF	TGTGCCAGCAGCACTCTTAACACTGAAGCTTTCTTT
TRBD2	TRBV7-8	.	TRBJ2-1	15	CASSSGLAGLGEQFF	TGTGCCAGCAGTTCAGGACTAGCGGGTCTTGGTGAGCAGTTCTTC
TRBD1	TRBV5-6	.	TRBJ2-5	15	CASSTGTGPQETQYF	TGTGCCAGCAGCACCGGGACAGGCCCCCAAGAGACCCAGTACTTC
.	TRBV19	.	TRBJ1-1	12	CASTRDYREAFF	TGTGCCAGTACCCGAGACTATCGTGAAGCTTTCTTT
.	TRBV27	.	TRBJ2-1	14	CASRYDFGYNEQFF	TGTGCCAGCAGGTATGACTTCGGATACAATGAGCAGTTCTTC
.	TRBV5-5	.	TRBJ2-7	15	CASSPLATVSYEQYF	TGTGCCAGCAGCCCCCTCGCGACAGTCTCCTACGAGCAGTACTTC
.	TRBV6-1	.	TRBJ2-7	15	CASRANTGRPYEQYF	TGTGCCAGTCGGGCAAATACAGGACGGCCTTACGAGCAGTACTTC
.	TRBV30	.	TRBJ1-5	17	CAWSVRGGVLSNQPQHF	TGTGCCTGGAGTGTACGGGGCGGGGTTCTTAGCAATCAGCCCCAGCATTTT
TRBD1	TRBV28	.	TRBJ1-2	14	CASRGGQDQWGYTF	TGTGCCAGCAGGGGAGGACAGGACCAATGGGGCTACACCTTC
TRBD1	TRBV7-6	.	TRBJ1-1	20	CASSSLHGDRGRRMNTEAFF	TGTGCCAGCAGCTCTCTTCACGGGGACAGGGGGAGGAGGATGAACACTGAAGCTTTCTTT
TRBD2	TRBV18	.	TRBJ2-5	16	CASSPPSGGRGETQYF	TGTGCCAGCTCACCACCCAGCGGGGGTCGGGGAGAGACCCAGTACTTC
TRBD2	TRBV11-2	.	TRBJ2-5	16	CASSVTLAGVSETQYF	TGTGCCAGCAGCGTAACACTAGCGGGAGTATCAGAGACCCAGTACTTC
TRBD1	TRBV27	.	TRBJ2-7	13	CATQGTGWYEQYF	TGTGCCACCCAGGGGACAGGGTGGTACGAGCAGTACTTC
.	TRBV5-8	.	TRBJ1-5	15	CASSLETRQGQPQHF	TGTGCCAGCAGCTTGGAGACCCGGCAGGGTCAGCCCCAGCATTTT
TRBD1	TRBV11-2	.	TRBJ1-4	15	CASSPGTGVEEKLFF	TGTGCCAGCAGCCCAGGGACAGGGGTAGAGGAAAAACTGTTTTTT
TRBD1	TRBV11-2	.	TRBJ1-1	16	CASSSRLDRVRTEAFF	TGTGCCAGCAGCTCCCGTTTAGACAGGGTTCGGACTGAAGCTTTCTTT
.	TRBV6-5	.	TRBJ1-1	13	CASSRERVTEAFF	TGTGCCAGCAGCCGAGAGAGGGTCACTGAAGCTTTCTTT
.	TRBV7-2	.	TRBJ1-2	13	CASSLVGGRGYTF	TGTGCCAGCAGCTTAGTAGGGGGTAGGGGCTACACCTTC
TRBD1	TRBV5-1	.	TRBJ2-3	17	CASSPDRGSYGTDTQYF	TGCGCCAGCAGCCCGGACAGGGGGTCGTATGGCACAGATACGCAGTATTTT
.	TRBV7-2	.	TRBJ2-6	17	CASSLPWPSSGANVLTF	TGTGCCAGCAGCCTCCCCTGGCCCAGCTCTGGGGCCAACGTCCTGACTTTC
TRBD1	TRBV25-1	.	TRBJ2-7	14	CASSRTGPGGEQYF	TGTGCCAGCAGTAGGACAGGGCCTGGAGGGGAGCAGTACTTC
TRBD1	TRBV9	.	TRBJ1-4	14	CASSSQGADEKLFF	TGTGCCAGCAGTTCACAGGGGGCAGATGAAAAACTGTTTTTT
.	TRBV19	.	TRBJ2-7	16	CASSIANRPSSYEQYF	TGTGCCAGTAGTATCGCGAACAGGCCGAGCTCCTACGAGCAGTACTTC
TRBD1	TRBV19	.	TRBJ2-2	14	CASSRQGHTGELFF	TGTGCCAGTAGTCGACAGGGCCACACCGGGGAGCTGTTTTTT